Reported below is one TCR beta chain. It lacks a known antigen. Nothing much larger sits one base from this clone, and base qualities are not available. These data are taken from a study of blood T cell repertoires in COVID-19 (dated by TCRdb to 2018 to 2021). Notes on the research overall: Samples from collaborators originated in the United States, Italy and Spain and spanned both the acute and convalescent phases of COVID-19. The dataset comprised deeply sampled blood TCRbeta repertoires from subjects exposed to, actively infected with, or recovered from COVID-19. The material from the prospective study consisted of cDNA or gDNA derived from T cells, B-cell-depleted T cells, or PBMCs. Where available, HLA class I and class II types were obtained from metadata supplied by the sample provider rather than from assay-based typing. Samples were obtained from the ongoing ImmuneRACE study (first 160 participants) and from 1,254 subjects provided by 6 global collaborators. The repertoires were made available in a free public database intended to serve as a resource for research on the immune response to SARS-CoV-2. Nearly every sample came with metadata listing a de-identified subject ID, COVID-19 status, age in years and sex. Points the paper makes about the study in general: How much clinical and demographic metadata was included differed by source and by participant, and the metadata was provided uncurated.

CDR1 and CDR2 (MNHNS, SASEGT) derive from the germline V gene. The CDR3 goes from the cysteine to the phenylalanine over 17 residues. CDR3 DNA is the only sequence kept; it has 51 bases, read in frame from the first base. For this chain, trimming is 2 bases at the V end and 0 bases at the J end, and the number of junction bases without a gene match is 5. TCRbeta CDR3 regions were amplified from genomic DNA using the immunoSEQ Assay, a bias-controlled multiplex PCR. The original methods were these. Nucleated cell counts per sample were estimated from amplification of reference gene primers within the assay. To quantify the absolute abundance of each unique TCRbeta CDR3 rearrangement, sequence reads were collapsed and filtered. For each sample, productive Simpson clonality was calculated by taking the square root of Simpson's diversity index across productive rearrangements. In its TCRdb copy, this immuneACCESS table keeps in-frame sequences only and misses some clones. Where compared with another copy, unresolved V genes explain less than half of these, and the others have no known cause. The DNA was the basis for D and trimming; V, J and clone size are from that table. The sample has 110,000 or so clones on record, around 86% of them singletons. The ten largest make up approximately 40% of the sample.

Each collaborating institution followed its own protocols to collect whole blood in K2EDTA tubes. For TCRbeta analysis, collaborator samples were shipped as frozen whole blood, as isolated PBMCs, or as DNA extracted from either sample type. The origin of this receptor is an elderly man with acute or convalescent COVID-19. Source material: peripheral blood. The chain was built from TRBV6-1 and TRBJ1-3; 9 junctional bases match TRBD1. In nucleotide form, the sequence is TGTGCCAGCAGTGAATTTGCGGGACAGGGCTCTGGAAACACCATATATTTT. Its protein is CASSEFAGQGSGNTIYF.